The following is a T cell receptor (beta chain) sequence with its context. Its antigen is still unknown. Healthy Caucasian individuals from Russia aged roughly 6 to 90 served as donors. It was ten milliliters of peripheral blood that were drawn from each donor. The data were obtained in a study of blood T cells in healthy people across ages. Whole-study results and caveats: Estimates of total diversity, which came from one million sequenced T cells, were considered to be underestimates. Whereas aged donors had fewer naive CD4+ cells, long-lived donors had more of them and higher diversity.

A J-beta primer mix and a sample-barcoded 5' primer were used in a second PCR of about 7 to 12 cycles. TCRdb reprocessed the 5' RACE reads via MiXCR and lists one record per CDR3 protein. Counted here are more than 1,400,000 distinct CDR3 sequences, 42% occurring once; the ten biggest clones make up roughly 7.9%. This receptor was taken from a woman aged 18-30 years in good health. Sequencing was carried out using blood.

The DNA of the CDR3 is TGTGCCAGCACTCAATCCGGGACAGGTAGAGGGGGCTACACCTTC. Protein: CASTQSGTGRGGYTF. The rearrangement uses TRBV9 and TRBJ1-2; 8 positions agree with TRBD1. Germline-derived CDR1 and CDR2 are SGDLS and YYNGEE. The junction had 15 bases not matched to a gene; V was cut back by 6 bases and J by 8 bases. This CDR3 region has 15 residues.